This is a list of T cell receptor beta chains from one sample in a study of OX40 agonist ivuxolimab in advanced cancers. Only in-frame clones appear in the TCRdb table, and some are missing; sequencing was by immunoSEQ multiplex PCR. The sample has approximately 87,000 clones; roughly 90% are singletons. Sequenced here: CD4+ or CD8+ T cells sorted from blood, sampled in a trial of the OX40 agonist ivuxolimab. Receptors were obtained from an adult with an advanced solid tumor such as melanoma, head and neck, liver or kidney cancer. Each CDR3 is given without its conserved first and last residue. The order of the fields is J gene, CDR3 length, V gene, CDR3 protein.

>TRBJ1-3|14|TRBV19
ASSYSPRSSGNTIY
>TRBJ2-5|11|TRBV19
ASSMAIQETQY
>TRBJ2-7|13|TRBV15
ATSRGASGSYEQY
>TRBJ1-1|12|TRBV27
ASSYIGMNTEAF
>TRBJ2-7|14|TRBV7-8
ASSPTGGGGTYEQY
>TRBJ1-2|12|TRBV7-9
ASSLVGGDYGYT
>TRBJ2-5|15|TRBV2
ASSEWATGFGQETQY
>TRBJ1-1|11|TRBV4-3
ASSQDEDGEAF
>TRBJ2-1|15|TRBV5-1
ASGIPTGGAPYNEQF
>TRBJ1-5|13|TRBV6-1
ASSDWTGPNQPQH
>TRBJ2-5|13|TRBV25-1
ASSESGGHGETQY